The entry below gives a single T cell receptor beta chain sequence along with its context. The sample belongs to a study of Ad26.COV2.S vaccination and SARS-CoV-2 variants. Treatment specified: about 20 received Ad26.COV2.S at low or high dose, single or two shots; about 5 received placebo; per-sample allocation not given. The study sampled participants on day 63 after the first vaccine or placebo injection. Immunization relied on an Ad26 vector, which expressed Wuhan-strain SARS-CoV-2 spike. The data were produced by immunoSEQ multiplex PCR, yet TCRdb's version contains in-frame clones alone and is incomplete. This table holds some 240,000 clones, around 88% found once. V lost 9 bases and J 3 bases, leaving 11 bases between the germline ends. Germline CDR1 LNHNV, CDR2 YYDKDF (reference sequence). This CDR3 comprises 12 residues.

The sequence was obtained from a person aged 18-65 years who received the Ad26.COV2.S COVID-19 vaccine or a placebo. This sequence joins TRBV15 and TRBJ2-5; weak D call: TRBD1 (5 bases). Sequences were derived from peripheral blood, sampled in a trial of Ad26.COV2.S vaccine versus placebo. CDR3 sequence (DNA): TGTGCCACGGGGCCTCTCGAAGAGACCCAGTACTTC. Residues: CATGPLEETQYF.